The source of this TCR beta chain is a study of regulatory T cells in long-lasting Graves disease. Time point denoted: newly diagnosed GD, antithyroid drugs for less than 3 months. Making the TCR library involved RNA that had been extracted from PBMCs. Trimming at V came to 3 bases and at J to 3 bases, leaving 8 bases not matched to a gene. The CDR3 extends over 16 amino acids. Germline CDR1 is MNHEY and CDR2 is SVGEGT. With iRepertoire HTBI primers and Arm-PCR of CDR3 regions, TCR beta libraries were built. TCRdb re-analysed the multiplex PCR reads in MiXCR, keeping a single row per CDR3 protein. The repertoire holds about 530,000 distinct CDR3 sequences, roughly 15% seen once, with around a quarter in the top ten. General study findings and limits: Preferential use of TRBV28, TRBJ1-2 and TRBJ2-5 was seen in persistent disease. TCR diversity was lower in persistent than newly diagnosed Graves' disease.

This clonotype has a count of ten or more. The target antigen is unknown. The same specimen was also included in a second study, on T cells in Graves' hyperthyroidism and ophthalmopathy. This second report adds: Diagnosis of hyperthyroidism was new in patients aged 18 to 65, and its duration was under 2 months. Uncontrolled infection, other autoimmune disease, pregnancy or lactation excluded patients.

This TCR derives from a middle-aged woman with Graves disease. This rearrangement joins TRBV6-2 or TRBV6-3 to TRBJ1-5, with TRBD1 matching over 7 bases. The sequenced sample was peripheral blood mononuclear cells (PBMCs), obtained at new diagnosis, from a patient treated with antithyroid drugs. Here the CDR3 reads CASSYSGQEFNQPQHF. CDR3 nucleotides: TGTGCCAGCAGTTATTCTGGACAGGAATTCAATCAGCCCCAGCATTTT.